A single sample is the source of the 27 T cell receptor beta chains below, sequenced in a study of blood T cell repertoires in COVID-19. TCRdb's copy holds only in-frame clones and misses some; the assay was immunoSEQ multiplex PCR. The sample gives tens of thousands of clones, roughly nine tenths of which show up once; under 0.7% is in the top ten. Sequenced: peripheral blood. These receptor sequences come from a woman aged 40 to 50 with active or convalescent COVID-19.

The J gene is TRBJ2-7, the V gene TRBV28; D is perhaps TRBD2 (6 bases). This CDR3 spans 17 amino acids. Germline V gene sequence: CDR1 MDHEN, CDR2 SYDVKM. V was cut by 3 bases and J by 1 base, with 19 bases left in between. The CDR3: CASSLEVGRDLSYEQYF. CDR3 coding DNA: TGTGCCAGCAGTTTGGAGGTAGGGCGGGATCTATCCTACGAGCAGTACTTC.

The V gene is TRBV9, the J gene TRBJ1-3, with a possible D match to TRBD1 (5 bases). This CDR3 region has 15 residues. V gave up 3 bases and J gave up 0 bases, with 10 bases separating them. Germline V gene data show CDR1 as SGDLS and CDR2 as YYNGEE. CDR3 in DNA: TGTGCCAGCAGCGCGCGAAGGGGCTCTGGAAACACCATATATTTT. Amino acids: CASSARRGSGNTIYF.

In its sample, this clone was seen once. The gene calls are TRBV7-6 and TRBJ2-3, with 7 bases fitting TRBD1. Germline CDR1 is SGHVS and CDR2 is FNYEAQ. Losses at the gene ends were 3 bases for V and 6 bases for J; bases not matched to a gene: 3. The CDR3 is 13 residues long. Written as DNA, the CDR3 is TGTGCCAGCAGCTTCACAGGGGTGGATACGCAGTATTTT. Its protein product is CASSFTGVDTQYF. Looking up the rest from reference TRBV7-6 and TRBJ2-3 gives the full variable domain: GAGVSQSPRYKVTKRGQDVALRCDPISGHVSLYWYRQALGQGPEFLTYFNYEAQQDKSGLPNDRFSAERPEGSISTLTIQRTEQRDSAMYRCASSFTGVDTQYFGPGTRLTVL.

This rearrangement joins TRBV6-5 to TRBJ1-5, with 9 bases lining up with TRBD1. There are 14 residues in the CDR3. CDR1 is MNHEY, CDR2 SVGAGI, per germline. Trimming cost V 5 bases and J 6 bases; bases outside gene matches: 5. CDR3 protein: CASSPGQGSQPQHF. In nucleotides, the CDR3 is TGTGCCAGCAGTCCCGGACAGGGGAGTCAGCCCCAGCATTTT.

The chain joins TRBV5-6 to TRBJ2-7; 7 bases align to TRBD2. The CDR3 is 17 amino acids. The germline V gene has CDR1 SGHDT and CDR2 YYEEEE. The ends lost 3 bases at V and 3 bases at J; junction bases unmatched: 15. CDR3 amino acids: CASSSQRAGNSYYEQYF. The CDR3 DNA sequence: TGTGCCAGCAGCTCCCAGAGAGCGGGGAACTCTTACTACGAGCAGTACTTC. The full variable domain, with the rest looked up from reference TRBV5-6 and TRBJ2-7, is DAGVTQSPTHLIKTRGQQVTLRCSPKSGHDTVSWYQQALGQGPQFIFQYYEEEERQRGNFPDRFSGHQFPNYSSELNVNALLLGDSALYLCASSSQRAGNSYYEQYFGPGTRLTVT.

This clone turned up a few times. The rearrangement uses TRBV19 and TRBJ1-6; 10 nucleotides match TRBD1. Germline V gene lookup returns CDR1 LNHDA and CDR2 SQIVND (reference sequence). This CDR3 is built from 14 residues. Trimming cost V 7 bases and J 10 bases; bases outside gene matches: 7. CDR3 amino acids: CASTPGQGESPLHF. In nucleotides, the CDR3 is TGTGCCAGTACCCCAGGACAGGGGGAATCACCCCTCCACTTT.

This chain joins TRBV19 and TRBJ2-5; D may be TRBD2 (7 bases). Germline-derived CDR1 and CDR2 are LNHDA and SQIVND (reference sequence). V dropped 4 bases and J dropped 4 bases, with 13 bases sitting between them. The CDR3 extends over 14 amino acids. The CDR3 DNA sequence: TGTGCCAGTAGTAGAGGGGGGGGCCGAGAGACCCAGTACTTC. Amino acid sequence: CASSRGGGRETQYF.

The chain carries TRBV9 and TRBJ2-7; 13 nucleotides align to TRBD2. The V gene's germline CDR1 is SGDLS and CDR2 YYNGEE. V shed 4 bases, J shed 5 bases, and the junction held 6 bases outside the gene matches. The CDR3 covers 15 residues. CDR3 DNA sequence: TGTGCCAGCAGCCGAACCGGGACTAGCGGGGACGAGCAGTACTTC. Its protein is CASSRTGTSGDEQYF. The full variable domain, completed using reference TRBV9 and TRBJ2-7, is DSGVTQTPKHLITATGQRVTLRCSPRSGDLSVYWYQQSLDQGLQFLIQYYNGEERAKGNILERFSAQQFPDLHSELNLSSLELGDSALYFCASSRTGTSGDEQYFGPGTRLTVT.

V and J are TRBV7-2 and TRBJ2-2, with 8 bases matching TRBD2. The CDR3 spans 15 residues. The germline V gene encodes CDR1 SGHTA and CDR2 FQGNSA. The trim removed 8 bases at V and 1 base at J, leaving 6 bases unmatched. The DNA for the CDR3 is TGTGCCAGCGTGCGCGGGGGGATGAACACCGGGGAGCTGTTTTTT. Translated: CASVRGGMNTGELFF.

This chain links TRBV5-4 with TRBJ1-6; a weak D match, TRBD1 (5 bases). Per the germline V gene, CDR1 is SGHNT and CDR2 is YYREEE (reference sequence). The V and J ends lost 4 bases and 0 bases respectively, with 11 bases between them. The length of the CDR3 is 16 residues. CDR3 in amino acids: CASSPEGSSYNSPLHF. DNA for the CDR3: TGTGCCAGCAGCCCGGAGGGGAGCTCCTATAATTCACCCCTCCACTTT.

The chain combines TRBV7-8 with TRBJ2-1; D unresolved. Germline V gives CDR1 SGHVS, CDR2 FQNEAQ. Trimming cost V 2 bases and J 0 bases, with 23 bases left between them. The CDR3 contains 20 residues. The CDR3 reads CASSLPLAETPGDSYNEQFF. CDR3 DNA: TGTGCCAGCAGCTTACCTCTCGCGGAAACCCCCGGAGACTCCTACAATGAGCAGTTCTTC.

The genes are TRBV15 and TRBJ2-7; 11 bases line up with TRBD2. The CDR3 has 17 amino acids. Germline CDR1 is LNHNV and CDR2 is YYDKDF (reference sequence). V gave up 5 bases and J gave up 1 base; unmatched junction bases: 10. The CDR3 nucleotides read TGTGCCACCAGCCCACCCGGGACTAGCGGACGATCCTACGAGCAGTACTTC. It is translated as CATSPPGTSGRSYEQYF.

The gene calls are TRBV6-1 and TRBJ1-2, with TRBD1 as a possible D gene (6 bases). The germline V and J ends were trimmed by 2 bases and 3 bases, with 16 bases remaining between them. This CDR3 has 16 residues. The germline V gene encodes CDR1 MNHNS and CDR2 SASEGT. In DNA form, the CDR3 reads TGTGCCAGCAGTGAACCGAGTACAGGGCGAGACTATGGCTACACCTTC. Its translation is CASSEPSTGRDYGYTF.

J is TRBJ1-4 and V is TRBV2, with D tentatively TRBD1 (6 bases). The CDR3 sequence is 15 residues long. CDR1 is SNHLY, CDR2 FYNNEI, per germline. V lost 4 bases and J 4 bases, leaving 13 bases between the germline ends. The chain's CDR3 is CASSVYRESNEKLFF. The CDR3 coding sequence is TGTGCCAGCAGTGTTTACAGGGAGAGTAATGAAAAACTGTTTTTT.

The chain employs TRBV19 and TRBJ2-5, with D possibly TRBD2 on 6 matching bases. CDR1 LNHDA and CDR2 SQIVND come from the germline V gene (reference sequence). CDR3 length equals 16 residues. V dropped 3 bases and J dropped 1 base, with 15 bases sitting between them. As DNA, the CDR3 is TGTGCCAGTAGTATCGGGCGGGGCCTCTTCCAAGAGACCCAGTACTTC. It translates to CASSIGRGLFQETQYF.

As DNA, the CDR3 is TGTGCCAGCAGCTTAGGCCGTTGGACAGGAAGATTTGATGGGATATATTTT. This encodes CASSLGRWTGRFDGIYF. V is TRBV13 and J is TRBJ1-3; 7 bases agree with TRBD1. The germline V gene has CDR1 PRHDT and CDR2 FYEKMQ (reference sequence). The CDR3 covers 17 residues. V dropped 0 bases and J dropped 13; count of bases not matched to a gene: 18.

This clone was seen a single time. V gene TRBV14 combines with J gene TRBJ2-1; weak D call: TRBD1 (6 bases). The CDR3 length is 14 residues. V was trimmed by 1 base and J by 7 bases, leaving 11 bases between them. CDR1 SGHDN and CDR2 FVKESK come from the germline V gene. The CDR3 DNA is TGTGCCAGCAGCCAAGGCCACCAGGGGAATGAGCAGTTCTTC. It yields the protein CASSQGHQGNEQFF.

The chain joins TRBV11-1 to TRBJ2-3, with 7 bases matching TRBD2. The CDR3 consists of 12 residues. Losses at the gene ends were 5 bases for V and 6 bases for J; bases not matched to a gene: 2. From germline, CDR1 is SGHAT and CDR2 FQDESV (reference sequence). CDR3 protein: CASSAGRDTQYF. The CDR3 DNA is TGTGCCAGCAGCGCCGGGAGGGATACGCAGTATTTT. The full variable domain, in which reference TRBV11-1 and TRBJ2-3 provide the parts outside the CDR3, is EAEVAQSPRYKITEKSQAVAFWCDPISGHATLYWYRQILGQGPELLVQFQDESVVDDSQLPKDRFSAERLKGVDSTLKIQPAELGDSAMYLCASSAGRDTQYFGPGTRLTVL.

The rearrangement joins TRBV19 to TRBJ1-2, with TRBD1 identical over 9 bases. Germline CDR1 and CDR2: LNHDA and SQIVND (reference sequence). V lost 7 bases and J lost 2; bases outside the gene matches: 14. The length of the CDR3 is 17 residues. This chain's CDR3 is CASTQRMGTGRNYGYTF. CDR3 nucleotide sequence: TGTGCCAGTACCCAGCGGATGGGGACAGGGCGGAACTATGGCTACACCTTC.

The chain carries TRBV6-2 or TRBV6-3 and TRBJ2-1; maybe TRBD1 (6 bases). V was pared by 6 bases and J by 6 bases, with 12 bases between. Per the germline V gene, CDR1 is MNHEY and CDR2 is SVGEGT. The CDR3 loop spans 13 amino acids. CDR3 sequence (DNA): TGTGCCAGCAGCGAGTTCAGGGGCAATGAGCAGTTCTTC. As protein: CASSEFRGNEQFF.

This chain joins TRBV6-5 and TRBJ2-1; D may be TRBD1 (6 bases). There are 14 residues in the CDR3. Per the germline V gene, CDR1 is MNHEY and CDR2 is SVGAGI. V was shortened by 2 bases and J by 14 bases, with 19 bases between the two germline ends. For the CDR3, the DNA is TGTGCCAGCAGTTACGTCAGACAGGCTAGTTGGGAGTTCTTC. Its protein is CASSYVRQASWEFF.

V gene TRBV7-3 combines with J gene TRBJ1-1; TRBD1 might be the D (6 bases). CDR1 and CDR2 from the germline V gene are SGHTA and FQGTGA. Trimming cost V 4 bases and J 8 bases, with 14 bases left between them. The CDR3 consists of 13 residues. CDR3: CASSYGAQGEAFF. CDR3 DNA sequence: TGTGCCAGCAGCTATGGAGCACAGGGAGAAGCTTTCTTT.

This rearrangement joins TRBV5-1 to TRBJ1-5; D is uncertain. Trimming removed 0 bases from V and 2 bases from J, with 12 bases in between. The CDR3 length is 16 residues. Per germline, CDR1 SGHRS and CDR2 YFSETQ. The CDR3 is CASSLVGIGGNQPQHF. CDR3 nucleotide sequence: TGCGCCAGCAGCTTGGTTGGCATCGGGGGCAATCAGCCCCAGCATTTT.

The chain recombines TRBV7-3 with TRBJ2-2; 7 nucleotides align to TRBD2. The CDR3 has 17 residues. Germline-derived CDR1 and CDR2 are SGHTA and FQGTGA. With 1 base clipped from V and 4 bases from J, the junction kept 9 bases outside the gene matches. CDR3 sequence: CASSLRPAGRITGELFF. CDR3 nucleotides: TGTGCCAGCAGCTTAAGGCCAGCGGGGAGGATCACCGGGGAGCTGTTTTTT.

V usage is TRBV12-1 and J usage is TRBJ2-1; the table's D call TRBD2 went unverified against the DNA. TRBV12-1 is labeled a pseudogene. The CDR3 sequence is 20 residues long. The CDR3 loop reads CASTSFGTSGKKHSYNEQFF. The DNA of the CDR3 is TGTGCCAGCACCTCCTTCGGGACTAGCGGGAAAAAGCACTCCTACAATGAGCAGTTCTTC.

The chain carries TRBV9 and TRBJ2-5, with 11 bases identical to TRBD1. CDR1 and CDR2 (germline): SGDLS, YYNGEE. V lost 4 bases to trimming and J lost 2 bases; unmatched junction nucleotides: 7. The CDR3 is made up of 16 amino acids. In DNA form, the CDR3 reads TGTGCCAGCAGCCCCCGGGACAGGGGGGGTCAAGAGACCCAGTACTTC. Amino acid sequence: CASSPRDRGGQETQYF.

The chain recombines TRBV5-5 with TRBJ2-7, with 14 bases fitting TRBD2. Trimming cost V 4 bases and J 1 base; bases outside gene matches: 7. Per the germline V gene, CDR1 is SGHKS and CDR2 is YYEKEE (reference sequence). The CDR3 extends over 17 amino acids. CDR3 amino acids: CASSRTSGGSASYEQYF. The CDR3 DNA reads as TGTGCCAGCAGCAGGACTAGCGGGGGGTCCGCTTCCTACGAGCAGTACTTC.